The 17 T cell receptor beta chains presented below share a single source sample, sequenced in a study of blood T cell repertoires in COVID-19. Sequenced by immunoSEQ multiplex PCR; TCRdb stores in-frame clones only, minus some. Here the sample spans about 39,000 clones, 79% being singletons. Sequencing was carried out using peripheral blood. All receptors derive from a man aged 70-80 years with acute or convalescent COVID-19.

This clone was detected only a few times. CDR3 region: CASRLGWRSTGELFF. The DNA for the CDR3 is TGTGCAAGTCGCTTAGGATGGAGGAGCACCGGGGAGCTGTTTTTT. The rearrangement uses TRBV12-2 and TRBJ2-2; TRBD2 is the table's D call and was not checked against the DNA. TRBV12-2 is assigned pseudogene status. The CDR3 runs to 15 residues.

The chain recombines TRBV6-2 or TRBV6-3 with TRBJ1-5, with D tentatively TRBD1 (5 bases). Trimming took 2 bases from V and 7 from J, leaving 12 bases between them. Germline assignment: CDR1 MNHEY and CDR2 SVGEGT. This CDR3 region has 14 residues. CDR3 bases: TGTGCCAGCAGTTACGGGCAGGGCCTACAGCCCCAGCATTTT. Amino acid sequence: CASSYGQGLQPQHF.

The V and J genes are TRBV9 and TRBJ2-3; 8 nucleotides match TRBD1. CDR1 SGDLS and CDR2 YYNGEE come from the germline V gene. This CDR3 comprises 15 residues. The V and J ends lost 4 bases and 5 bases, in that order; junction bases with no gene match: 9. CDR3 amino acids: CASSPRQGAVDTQYF. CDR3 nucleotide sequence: TGTGCCAGCAGCCCCCGGCAGGGGGCGGTAGATACGCAGTATTTT.

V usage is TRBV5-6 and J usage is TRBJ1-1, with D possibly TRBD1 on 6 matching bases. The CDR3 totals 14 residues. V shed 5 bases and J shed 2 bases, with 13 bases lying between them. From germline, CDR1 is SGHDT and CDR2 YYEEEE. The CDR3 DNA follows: TGTGCCAGCAGTCGCGACAGGAGAAACACTGAAGCTTTCTTT. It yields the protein CASSRDRRNTEAFF.

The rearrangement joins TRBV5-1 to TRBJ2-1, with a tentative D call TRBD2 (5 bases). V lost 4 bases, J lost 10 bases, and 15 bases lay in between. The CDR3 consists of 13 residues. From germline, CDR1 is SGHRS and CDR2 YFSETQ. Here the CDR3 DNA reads TGCGCCAGCAGCCCCGGGGTAGTCGGCGAGCAGTTCTTC. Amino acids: CASSPGVVGEQFF.

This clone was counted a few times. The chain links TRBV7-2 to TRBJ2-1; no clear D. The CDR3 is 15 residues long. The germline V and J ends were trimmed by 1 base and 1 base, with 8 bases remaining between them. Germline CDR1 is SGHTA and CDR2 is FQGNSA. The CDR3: CASSLEPSSYNEQFF. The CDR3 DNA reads TGTGCCAGCAGCTTAGAGCCTTCTTCCTACAATGAGCAGTTCTTC.

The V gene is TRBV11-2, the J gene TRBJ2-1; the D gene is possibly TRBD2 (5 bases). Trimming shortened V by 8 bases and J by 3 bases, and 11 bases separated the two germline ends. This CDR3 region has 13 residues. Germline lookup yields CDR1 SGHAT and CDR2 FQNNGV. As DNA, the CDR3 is TGTGCCAGCGGGGTAGCGTTCTACAATGAGCAGTTCTTC. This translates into CASGVAFYNEQFF.

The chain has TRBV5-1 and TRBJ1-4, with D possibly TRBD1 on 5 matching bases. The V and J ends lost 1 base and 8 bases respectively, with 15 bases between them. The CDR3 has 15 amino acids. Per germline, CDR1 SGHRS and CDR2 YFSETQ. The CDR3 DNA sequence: TGCGCCAGCAGCTTGTTTTCGCAGGGTGGGGAAAAACTGTTTTTT. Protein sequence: CASSLFSQGGEKLFF. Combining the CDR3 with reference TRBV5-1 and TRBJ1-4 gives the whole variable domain KAGVTQTPRYLIKTRGQQVTLSCSPISGHRSVSWYQQTPGQGLQFLFEYFSETQRNKGNFPGRFSGRQFSNSRSEMNVSTLELGDSALYLCASSLFSQGGEKLFFGSGTQLSVL.

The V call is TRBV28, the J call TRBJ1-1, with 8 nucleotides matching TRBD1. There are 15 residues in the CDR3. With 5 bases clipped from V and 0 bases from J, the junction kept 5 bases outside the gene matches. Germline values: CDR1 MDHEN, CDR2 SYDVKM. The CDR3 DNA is TGTGCCAGCAGTGTAGGACAGGGAATGAACACTGAAGCTTTCTTT. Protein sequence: CASSVGQGMNTEAFF. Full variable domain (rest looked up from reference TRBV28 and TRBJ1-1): DVKVTQSSRYLVKRTGEKVFLECVQDMDHENMFWYRQDPGLGLRLIYFSYDVKMKEKGDIPEGYSVSREKKERFSLILESASTNQTSMYLCASSVGQGMNTEAFFGQGTRLTVV.

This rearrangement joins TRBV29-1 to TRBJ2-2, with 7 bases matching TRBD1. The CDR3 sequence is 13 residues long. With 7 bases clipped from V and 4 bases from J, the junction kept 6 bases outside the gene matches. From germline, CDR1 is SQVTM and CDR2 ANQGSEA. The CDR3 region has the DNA TGCAGCGCGACAGGGACGAGCACCGGGGAGCTGTTTTTT. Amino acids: CSATGTSTGELFF.

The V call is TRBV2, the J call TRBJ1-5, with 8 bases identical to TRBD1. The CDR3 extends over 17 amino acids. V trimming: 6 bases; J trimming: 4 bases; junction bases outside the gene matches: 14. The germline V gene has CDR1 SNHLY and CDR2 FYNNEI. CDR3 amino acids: CASSRSEGTGSNQPQHF. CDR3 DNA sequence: TGTGCCAGCAGCCGAAGCGAAGGGACAGGAAGTAATCAGCCCCAGCATTTT.

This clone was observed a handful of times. The CDR3 coding sequence is TGTGCCAGCAGTTCAAGTCGGTATACGCAGTATTTT. Its protein product is CASSSSRYTQYF. The chain couples TRBV28 to TRBJ2-3; D ambiguous. From germline, CDR1 is MDHEN and CDR2 SYDVKM. The CDR3 spans 12 residues. Trimming cost V 4 bases and J 7 bases, with 9 bases left between them.

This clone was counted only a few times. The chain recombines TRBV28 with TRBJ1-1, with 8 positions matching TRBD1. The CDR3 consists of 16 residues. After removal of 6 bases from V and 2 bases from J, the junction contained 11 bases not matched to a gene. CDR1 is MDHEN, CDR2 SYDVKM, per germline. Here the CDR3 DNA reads TGTGCCAGCAGGGCCCAGGGGGCGAATGGAAACACTGAAGCTTTCTTT. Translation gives CASRAQGANGNTEAFF.

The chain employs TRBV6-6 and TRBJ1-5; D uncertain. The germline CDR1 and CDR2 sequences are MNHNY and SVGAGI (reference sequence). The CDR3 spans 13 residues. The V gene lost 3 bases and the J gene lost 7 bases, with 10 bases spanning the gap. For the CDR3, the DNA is TGTGCCAGCAGTTATATGGCTCTGCAGCCCCAGCATTTT. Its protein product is CASSYMALQPQHF.

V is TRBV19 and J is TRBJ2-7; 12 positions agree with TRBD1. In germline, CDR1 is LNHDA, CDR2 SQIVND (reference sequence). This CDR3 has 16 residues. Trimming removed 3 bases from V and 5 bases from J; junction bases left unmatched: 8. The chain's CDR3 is CASSIEWGQGADEQYF. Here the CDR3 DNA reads TGTGCCAGTAGTATTGAGTGGGGACAGGGGGCTGACGAGCAGTACTTC.

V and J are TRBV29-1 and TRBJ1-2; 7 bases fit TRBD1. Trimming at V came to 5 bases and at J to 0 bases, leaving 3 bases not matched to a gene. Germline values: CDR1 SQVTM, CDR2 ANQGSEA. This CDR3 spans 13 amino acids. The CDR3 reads CSVTGVSNYGYTF. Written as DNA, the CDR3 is TGCAGCGTTACAGGGGTATCTAACTATGGCTACACCTTC.

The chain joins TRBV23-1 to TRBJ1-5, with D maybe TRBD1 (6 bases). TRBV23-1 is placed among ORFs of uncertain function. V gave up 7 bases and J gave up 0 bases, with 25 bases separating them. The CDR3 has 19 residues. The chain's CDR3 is CASNKQGLAGTYSNQPQHF. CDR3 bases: TGCGCCAGCAACAAACAGGGACTAGCGGGAACTTATAGCAATCAGCCCCAGCATTTT.